The next 32 T cell receptor beta chains were all read from a single sample in a study of blood T cells in healthy people across ages. A second PCR, run for roughly 7 to 12 cycles, used a sample-barcoded 5' primer plus a J-beta primer mix. TCRdb reprocessed the 5' RACE reads via MiXCR and lists one record per CDR3 protein. This table holds about 1.8 million distinct CDR3 sequences, roughly 50% found once. Sequenced material: blood. Source of these receptors: a woman in her 40s in good health.

This clonotype was found a few times. The chain employs TRBV6-6 and TRBJ2-1; no firm D call. Trimming stripped 2 bases from V and 1 base from J, with 9 bases between. CDR1 and CDR2 from the germline V gene are MNHNY and SVGAGI (reference sequence). This CDR3 has 15 amino acids. DNA of the CDR3: TGTGCCAGCAGTTACAAGTGGGGTTCCTACAATGAGCAGTTCTTC. It yields the protein CASSYKWGSYNEQFF.

The chain is built from TRBV5-1 and TRBJ1-1; D is perhaps TRBD1 (6 bases). Germline assignment: CDR1 SGHRS and CDR2 YFSETQ. The ends were cut back, 4 bases at V and 5 bases at J, with 15 bases in the middle. The CDR3 consists of 14 residues. CDR3 residues: CASSPTGRETEAFF. In DNA, the CDR3 is TGCGCCAGCAGCCCCACAGGGAGGGAGACTGAAGCTTTCTTT.

This clonotype is a singleton in its sample. The chain couples TRBV7-2 to TRBJ2-1, with 9 nucleotides matching TRBD2. Germline-derived CDR1 and CDR2 are SGHTA and FQGNSA. There are 13 residues in the CDR3. V gave up 7 bases and J gave up 9 bases; unmatched junction bases: 7. In DNA, the CDR3 is TGTGCCAGCACCCCGGGACTAGCAGGTGAGCAGTTCTTC. This encodes CASTPGLAGEQFF.

This clonotype was seen at least ten times. The chain employs TRBV28 and TRBJ2-5; TRBD2 is a possible D gene (6 bases). Per germline, CDR1 MDHEN and CDR2 SYDVKM. V was shortened by 2 bases and J by 7 bases, with 8 bases between the two germline ends. The CDR3 totals 12 residues. The CDR3 DNA reads TGTGCCAGCAGTTTAGGGGGAGGGACCCAGTACTTC. Translation: CASSLGGGTQYF.

The chain links TRBV29-1 to TRBJ2-1, with D maybe TRBD2 (6 bases). Germline V gives CDR1 SQVTM, CDR2 ANQGSEA. The CDR3 contains 14 residues. The V and J ends lost 6 bases and 4 bases respectively, with 16 bases between them. The CDR3 DNA follows: TGCAGCGTCGGGGGTGGGAGACAGTACAATGAGCAGTTCTTC. This sequence encodes CSVGGGRQYNEQFF.

This chain uses TRBV5-4 with TRBJ2-3; D perhaps matches TRBD2 (6 bases). The CDR3 has 18 residues. V was pared by 6 bases and J by 0 bases, with 23 bases between. The germline V gene has CDR1 SGHNT and CDR2 YYREEE (reference sequence). CDR3 region: CASTPHNAGGKSTDTQYF. Written as DNA, the CDR3 is TGTGCCAGCACCCCTCACAATGCTGGCGGGAAAAGCACAGATACGCAGTATTTT.

The V call is TRBV9, the J call TRBJ2-3; the match to TRBD2 covers 9 bases. V lost 0 bases to trimming and J lost 5 bases; unmatched junction nucleotides: 10. Per the germline V gene, CDR1 is SGDLS and CDR2 is YYNGEE. The CDR3 totals 17 residues. This CDR3 reads CASSVDQAGGPRDTQYF. In DNA, the CDR3 is TGTGCCAGCAGCGTAGATCAGGCGGGGGGGCCGAGAGATACGCAGTATTTT.

The chain links TRBV10-3 to TRBJ2-5; D is uncertain. The CDR3 consists of 14 residues. CDR1 and CDR2 from the germline V gene are ENHRY and SYGVKD. Between the trimmed V and J ends, which lost 0 bases and 2 bases, there was a span of 7 bases. The CDR3 DNA is TGTGCCATCAGTGAGTCGGTCAGTCAAGAGACCCAGTACTTC. Encoded protein: CAISESVSQETQYF.

V gene TRBV7-9 combines with J gene TRBJ1-4; maybe TRBD1 (6 bases). V was clipped by 5 bases and J by 4 bases, with 14 bases between them. CDR3 length: 15 amino acids. CDR1 SEHNR and CDR2 FQNEAQ come from the germline V gene (reference sequence). The CDR3 DNA follows: TGTGCCAGCAGCCCACCGGGACACCTTAATGAAAAACTGTTTTTT. Its translation is CASSPPGHLNEKLFF.

A remark on this clonotype: The junction departs from germline at one end; a sequencing error may be responsible. The genes are TRBV20-1 and TRBJ2-4; tentatively, D is TRBD2 (6 bases). Germline V gene sequence: CDR1 DFQATT, CDR2 SNEGSKA (reference sequence). The length of the CDR3 is 12 residues. CDR3 nucleotide sequence: TGCGGTGCCCCTACGCGGGGAAACATTCAGTACTTC. It translates to CGAPTRGNIQYF.

A few counts support this clonotype. The V gene is TRBV14, the J gene TRBJ2-1, with D possibly TRBD2 on 7 matching bases. This CDR3 is 16 amino acids long. V dropped 5 bases and J dropped 0 bases, with 14 bases sitting between them. Germline lookup yields CDR1 SGHDN and CDR2 FVKESK. This chain's CDR3 is CASSTTRGPSYNEQFF. CDR3 DNA sequence: TGTGCCAGCAGCACAACGCGGGGGCCCTCCTACAATGAGCAGTTCTTC.

The chain uses TRBV12-3 or TRBV12-4 and TRBJ1-6; 9 bases agree with TRBD1. V was clipped by 6 bases and J by 5 bases; unmatched bases: 8. The CDR3 has 16 amino acids. CDR3 loop: CASSAQGAHDNSPLHF. DNA for the CDR3: TGTGCCAGCAGCGCACAGGGGGCGCATGATAATTCACCCCTCCACTTT.

The chain employs TRBV25-1 and TRBJ2-5; TRBD1 might be the D (7 bases). CDR1 MGHDK and CDR2 SYGVNS come from the germline V gene. V gave up 1 base and J gave up 0 bases, with 15 bases separating them. The CDR3 has 17 residues. The CDR3 nucleotides read TGTGCCAGCAGTGAATCAGGGGGGCGCATCTACCAAGAGACCCAGTACTTC. As protein: CASSESGGRIYQETQYF.

The chain employs TRBV20-1 and TRBJ1-5; possible D gene TRBD1, 6 bases. CDR1 and CDR2 from the germline V gene are DFQATT and SNEGSKA (reference sequence). V lost 5 bases and J lost 1, with 15 bases in between. CDR3 length equals 15 residues. Written as DNA, the CDR3 is TGCAGTGCTCAGAACAGGGAAGGCAGCAATCAGCCCCAGCATTTT. This codes for CSAQNREGSNQPQHF.

This clonotype was observed once. The chain carries TRBV15 and TRBJ2-5, with D perhaps TRBD1 (6 bases). Trimming took 5 bases from V and 4 from J, leaving 20 bases between them. CDR3 size: 16 residues. Germline-derived CDR1 and CDR2 are LNHNV and YYDKDF (reference sequence). CDR3: CATSERSPGASETQYF. In nucleotides, the CDR3 is TGTGCCACCAGCGAACGATCCCCAGGGGCGTCAGAGACCCAGTACTTC.

The J gene is TRBJ1-2, the V gene TRBV5-1; no clear D gene. CDR1 is SGHRS and CDR2 is YFSETQ in the germline V gene. The V gene lost 0 bases and the J gene lost 0 bases, with 12 bases spanning the gap. This CDR3 spans 16 amino acids. CDR3 sequence reads: CASSLDVVHSNYGYTF. CDR3 sequence (DNA): TGCGCCAGCAGCTTGGATGTGGTTCACTCTAACTATGGCTACACCTTC.

This clonotype has just a few counts. J is TRBJ2-1 and V is TRBV4-1; D gene uncertain. The CDR3 has 18 residues. Trimming removed 1 base from V and 3 bases from J, with 19 bases in between. Germline values: CDR1 MGHRA, CDR2 YSYEKL. The CDR3 reads CASSQVPSNDGFYNEQFF. DNA for the CDR3: TGCGCCAGCAGCCAAGTTCCCTCGAATGACGGGTTCTACAATGAGCAGTTCTTC.

In its sample, this clonotype was seen a few times. The chain links TRBV7-9 to TRBJ1-1; D remains unclear. The germline V and J ends were trimmed by 1 base and 3 bases, with 9 bases remaining between them. This CDR3 has 14 residues. The V gene's germline CDR1 is SEHNR and CDR2 FQNEAQ (reference sequence). The CDR3 sequence is CASSLGQRDTEAFF. Written as DNA, the CDR3 is TGTGCCAGCAGCTTAGGTCAGAGGGACACTGAAGCTTTCTTT. Complete variable domain (other parts from reference TRBV7-9 and TRBJ1-1): DTGVSQNPRHKITKRGQNVTFRCDPISEHNRLYWYRQTLGQGPEFLTYFQNEAQLEKSRLLSDRFSAERPKGSFSTLEIQRTEQGDSAMYLCASSLGQRDTEAFFGQGTRLTVV.

This clonotype came up a few times. This chain connects TRBV6-2 or TRBV6-3 to TRBJ2-7; the match to TRBD1 covers 9 bases. The J segment lost 5 bases and the V segment lost 6 bases, leaving 11 bases of the junction unmatched. CDR1 MNHEY and CDR2 SVGEGT come from the germline V gene. There are 15 residues in the CDR3. The CDR3 spells CASSQTDRGYDEQYF. The DNA for the CDR3 is TGTGCCAGCAGCCAAACCGACAGGGGGTATGACGAGCAGTACTTC.

The CDR3 region is CASRRENTQYF. The CDR3 DNA reads as TGTGCCAGCAGGAGGGAGAATACGCAGTATTTT. This chain uses TRBV2 with TRBJ2-3; weak D call: TRBD2 (5 bases). The CDR3 runs to 11 residues. Trimming took 6 bases from V and 7 from J, leaving 8 bases between them. CDR1 SNHLY and CDR2 FYNNEI come from the germline V gene.

The chain uses TRBV5-5 and TRBJ2-5, with 11 bases lining up with TRBD1. The DNA end favors TRBJ2-7, so the J call may be wrong. The CDR3 is 15 amino acids. The germline gives CDR1 SGHKS, CDR2 YYEKEE (reference sequence). The DNA for the CDR3 is TGTGCCAGCAGCTTGGGGTGGACAGGGGGCCTCGAGCAGTACTTC. It yields the protein CASSLGWTGGLEQYF.

This clonotype was counted between two and nine times. The gene calls are TRBV20-1 and TRBJ2-7; 8 nucleotides match TRBD1. The length of the CDR3 is 11 residues. Germline CDR1 DFQATT, CDR2 SNEGSKA (reference sequence). V gave up 3 bases and J gave up 9 bases; unmatched junction bases: 4. CDR3 sequence: CSARGTGGQYF. CDR3 in DNA: TGCAGTGCTAGGGGTACAGGGGGGCAGTACTTC.

The rearrangement joins TRBV12-3 or TRBV12-4 to TRBJ2-3; the D gene is possibly TRBD2 (5 bases). This CDR3 is 18 amino acids long. The germline V and J ends were trimmed by 3 bases and 1 base, with 20 bases remaining between them. As DNA, the CDR3 is TGTGCCAGCAGTTTTTCCAGACGGAGGTCCGGGGGCACAGATACGCAGTATTTT. Translation gives CASSFSRRRSGGTDTQYF.

This rearrangement joins TRBV4-2 to TRBJ2-7, with D perhaps TRBD1 or TRBD2 (5 bases each). The CDR3 consists of 15 residues. Germline V CDR1 and CDR2: LGHNA, YNFKEQ. V was cut by 2 bases and J by 0 bases, with 11 bases left in between. The CDR3 spells CASSQLWGSSYEQYF. The CDR3 nucleotides read TGTGCCAGCAGCCAACTCTGGGGGAGCTCCTACGAGCAGTACTTC.

The sample holds one count of this clonotype. V usage is TRBV28 and J usage is TRBJ1-1; D gene uncertain. The germline CDR1 and CDR2 sequences are MDHEN and SYDVKM. Trimming removed 8 bases at V and 6 bases at J, with 10 bases between. CDR3 size: 11 residues. The CDR3 region has the DNA TGTGCCAGCCTTGCCGGGGCTGAAGCTTTCTTT. Its translation is CASLAGAEAFF.

This clonotype was counted between two and nine times. This rearrangement joins TRBV6-1 to TRBJ2-1; perhaps D is TRBD1 or TRBD2 (7 bases each). Germline CDR1 is MNHNS and CDR2 is SASEGT. Trimming removed 6 bases from V and 6 bases from J, with 18 bases in between. The CDR3 runs to 15 residues. The CDR3 coding sequence is TGTGCCAGCAGGGAGGCAGGGGGAGGGAGCAATGAGCAGTTCTTC. This gives the protein CASREAGGGSNEQFF.

This clonotype occurred many times. The chain recombines TRBV7-8 with TRBJ2-5, with a weak D call TRBD1 (6 bases). Trimming removed 5 bases at V and 4 bases at J, with 14 bases between. CDR3 size: 14 residues. Germline-derived CDR1 and CDR2 are SGHVS and FQNEAQ. In DNA, the CDR3 is TGTGCCAGCAGCCGTCTGGGGGCGAGAGAGACCCAGTACTTC. Translating gives CASSRLGARETQYF.

This rearrangement joins TRBV5-1 to TRBJ2-1; TRBD2 aligns across 12 bases. Germline V gene data show CDR1 as SGHRS and CDR2 as YFSETQ. The CDR3 length is 19 residues. Losses at the gene ends were 4 bases for V and 2 bases for J; bases not matched to a gene: 13. CDR3 sequence (DNA): TGCGCCAGCAGCCTCAGACCTAGCGGGGGGGCCTTCCCCTACAATGAGCAGTTCTTC. Translated, it gives CASSLRPSGGAFPYNEQFF.

This clonotype has a handful of counts. The chain carries TRBV28 and TRBJ2-1, with 8 bases aligning to TRBD1. J lost 7 bases, V lost 5 bases, and 7 bases had no gene match. CDR1 is MDHEN, CDR2 SYDVKM, per germline. The CDR3 contains 14 residues. The CDR3 nucleotides read TGTGCCAGCAGTGCCAGGGGGCTGTGGAATGAGCAGTTCTTC. Translation: CASSARGLWNEQFF.

V gene TRBV2 combines with J gene TRBJ2-3; D remains ambiguous. This CDR3 is 14 amino acids long. CDR1 and CDR2 (germline): SNHLY, FYNNEI. Trimming cost V 7 bases and J 0 bases, with 11 bases left between them. CDR3: CASKARTSTDTQYF. The CDR3 DNA is TGTGCCAGCAAGGCTAGGACCAGCACAGATACGCAGTATTTT.

This clonotype was counted once. The junction departs from germline at one end; a sequencing error may be responsible. The rearrangement joins TRBV20-1 to TRBJ2-5; possibly TRBD2 for D (6 bases). Germline V gene data show CDR1 as DFQATT and CDR2 as SNEGSKA (reference sequence). This CDR3 contains 15 residues. The CDR3 nucleotides read TGCAGTACTAGAGCCCTGGCGGGGCTCCAAGAGACCCAGTACTTC. It translates to CSTRALAGLQETQYF.

The CDR3 nucleotides are TGCAGTACTCGGGGGGTTATAGCGCCCTCTTACGAGCAGTACTTC. Protein product: CSTRGVIAPSYEQYF. The chain is built from TRBV20-1 and TRBJ2-7; 7 bases are shared with TRBD2. Germline assignment: CDR1 DFQATT and CDR2 SNEGSKA (reference sequence). The CDR3 consists of 15 residues. With 8 bases clipped from V and 4 bases from J, the junction kept 17 bases outside the gene matches.